The 26 T cell receptor beta chains listed next were all sequenced from one sample in a study of cytomegalovirus exposure and HLA in healthy donors. Primers for the PCR totalled 60 Vbeta and 13 Jbeta. The method was immunoSEQ multiplex PCR; TCRdb's version includes in-frame clones alone and lacks a portion of them. The sample includes approximately 200,000 clones, around 74% of them seen just once. Sequencing was performed on PBMCs. These receptors were collected from a girl aged 10 to 17 in good health and CMV-seropositive.

The genes are TRBV6-5 and TRBJ1-5, with D uncertain. CDR3 length: 14 amino acids. The ends were cut back, 5 bases at V and 0 bases at J, with 8 bases in the middle. Germline V gene sequence: CDR1 MNHEY, CDR2 SVGAGI. The CDR3, as DNA: TGTGCCAGCAGTGCGACAATTAGCAATCAGCCCCAGCATTTT. Translating gives CASSATISNQPQHF.

The chain has TRBV9 and TRBJ2-1, with a weak D call TRBD1 (5 bases). V lost 3 bases and J lost 2, with 12 bases in between. The CDR3 loop spans 15 amino acids. From germline, CDR1 is SGDLS and CDR2 YYNGEE. CDR3 in amino acids: CASSAREVAYNEQFF. CDR3 in DNA: TGTGCCAGCAGCGCCAGGGAAGTTGCCTACAATGAGCAGTTCTTC.

The gene calls are TRBV11-3 and TRBJ2-7; D is unclear. The germline V and J ends were trimmed by 2 bases and 0 bases, with 11 bases remaining between them. CDR1 SGHNT and CDR2 YENEEA come from the germline V gene. The CDR3 runs to 15 residues. The CDR3 loop is CASSLSPESSYEQYF. The CDR3 bases are TGTGCCAGCAGCTTATCTCCGGAGAGCTCCTACGAGCAGTACTTC. Together with reference TRBV11-3 and TRBJ2-7, the CDR3 gives the full variable domain: EAGVVQSPRYKIIEKKQPVAFWCNPISGHNTLYWYLQNLGQGPELLIRYENEEAVDDSQLPKDRFSAERLKGVDSTLKIQPAELGDSAVYLCASSLSPESSYEQYFGPGTRLTVT.

This clone has only one observation. The genes are TRBV14 and TRBJ2-7; D ambiguous. Germline V gene sequence: CDR1 SGHDN, CDR2 FVKESK. The CDR3 has 11 amino acids. The V and J ends lost 3 bases and 6 bases respectively, with 6 bases between them. This CDR3 is CASSHGFEQYF. The CDR3, as DNA: TGTGCCAGCAGCCACGGGTTCGAGCAGTACTTC.

This chain connects TRBV5-6 to TRBJ2-5; TRBD2 matches 9 bases. Trimming took 9 bases from V and 7 from J; bases not matched to a gene: 16. The germline V gene encodes CDR1 SGHDT and CDR2 YYEEEE. The CDR3 sequence is 15 residues long. CDR3 sequence: CAIRGVRGGQRTQYF. Here the CDR3 DNA reads TGTGCCATCCGCGGGGTGCGGGGGGGCCAACGGACCCAGTACTTC.

The genes are TRBV5-1 and TRBJ1-2; tentative D call: TRBD1 (5 bases). The V and J ends lost 3 bases and 0 bases respectively, with 15 bases between them. CDR1 is SGHRS and CDR2 is YFSETQ in the germline V gene. The CDR3 sequence is 16 residues long. CDR3 nucleotide sequence: TGCGCCAGCAGCTCCCCCCAGGGCCCAGCTAACTATGGCTACACCTTC. Translating gives CASSSPQGPANYGYTF.

The sample holds a few counts of this clone. The rearrangement links TRBV5-1 to TRBJ2-7; a weak D match, TRBD1 (5 bases). V dropped 4 bases and J dropped 7 bases, with 21 bases sitting between them. Germline-derived CDR1 and CDR2 are SGHRS and YFSETQ. CDR3 length equals 15 residues. The DNA of the CDR3 is TGCGCCAGCAGCATCGACAGCACACCTACCGGAGAGCAGTACTTC. Its translation: CASSIDSTPTGEQYF.

The chain is built from TRBV19 and TRBJ1-1; TRBD1 is a possible D gene (5 bases). CDR1 is LNHDA, CDR2 SQIVND, per germline (reference sequence). V was trimmed by 7 bases and J by 1 base, leaving 10 bases between them. This CDR3 has 13 amino acids. This CDR3 is CASIMGGNTEAFF. The DNA for the CDR3 is TGTGCCAGTATTATGGGGGGGAACACTGAAGCTTTCTTT.

Only a few counts were recorded for this clone. The chain has TRBV11-2 and TRBJ2-1; 10 positions match TRBD1. Looked up from germline, CDR1 is SGHAT and CDR2 is FQNNGV. Trimming took 1 base from V and 6 from J; bases not matched to a gene: 12. The CDR3 runs to 18 residues. In nucleotides, the CDR3 is TGTGCCAGCAGCTTAGGGACTTTTGGGACAGGGGAAGGCAATGAGCAGTTCTTC. It is translated as CASSLGTFGTGEGNEQFF.

The chain is built from TRBV5-8 and TRBJ1-2; TRBD1 might be the D (5 bases). The germline V and J ends were trimmed by 2 bases and 8 bases, with 13 bases remaining between them. The CDR3 spans 13 residues. The V gene's germline CDR1 is SGHTS and CDR2 YDEGEE. Here the CDR3 DNA reads TGTGCCAGCAGCTTCCGGGGGGAACGAGGCTACACCTTC. Protein product: CASSFRGERGYTF.

The genes are TRBV5-1 and TRBJ2-3; possible D gene TRBD1, 6 bases. CDR3 length: 14 residues. Germline V gene sequence: CDR1 SGHRS, CDR2 YFSETQ. Trimming removed 0 bases from V and 5 bases from J, with 10 bases in between. The CDR3 sequence: CASSLGGQKDTQYF. CDR3 DNA sequence: TGCGCCAGCAGCTTGGGGGGGCAGAAAGATACGCAGTATTTT.

The chain couples TRBV5-1 to TRBJ1-2; D is unclear. Between the trimmed V and J ends, which lost 3 bases and 4 bases, there was a span of 16 bases. Germline V gene data show CDR1 as SGHRS and CDR2 as YFSETQ. The CDR3 has 15 amino acids. CDR3 DNA sequence: TGCGCCAGCAGCTCCGGATCCGCGGGGTTCTATGGCTACACCTTC. Protein sequence: CASSSGSAGFYGYTF.

The rearrangement uses TRBV7-9 and TRBJ2-1, with 9 bases that match TRBD2. Germline CDR1 is SEHNR and CDR2 is FQNEAQ (reference sequence). With V trimmed by 1 base and J by 8 bases, 15 bases remained unmatched. This CDR3 spans 18 amino acids. The CDR3 bases are TGTGCCAGCAGCTTAGGGCGCCTAGCGGGGCCACCCATGGATGAGCAGTTCTTC. Amino acids: CASSLGRLAGPPMDEQFF.

The chain uses TRBV6-5 and TRBJ2-7; the D gene is possibly TRBD1 (5 bases). Trimming cost V 5 bases and J 4 bases, with 18 bases left between them. The CDR3 has 15 amino acids. CDR1 MNHEY and CDR2 SVGAGI come from the germline V gene. The CDR3 region has the DNA TGTGCCAGCAGTAGCTCAGGACATTCCCATTACGAGCAGTACTTC. It encodes CASSSSGHSHYEQYF.

The chain carries TRBV6-5 and TRBJ1-3; the match to TRBD1 covers 8 bases. Per germline, CDR1 MNHEY and CDR2 SVGAGI. The CDR3 loop spans 13 amino acids. V gave up 6 bases and J gave up 4 bases; unmatched junction bases: 2. The CDR3 here is CASRRTGGNTIYF. The CDR3 DNA reads as TGTGCCAGCAGAAGGACAGGGGGAAACACCATATATTTT.

The chain combines TRBV7-2 with TRBJ2-7, with 7 bases lining up with TRBD2. CDR1 and CDR2 from the germline V gene are SGHTA and FQGNSA. Trimming took 3 bases from V and 0 from J; bases not matched to a gene: 5. This CDR3 region has 15 residues. CDR3 DNA: TGTGCCAGCAGCTTCGGCGGGGGACCCTCCTACGAGCAGTACTTC. Its translation is CASSFGGGPSYEQYF.

The rearrangement links TRBV10-3 to TRBJ1-2; possibly TRBD1 for D (5 bases). This CDR3 contains 14 residues. V gave up 3 bases and J gave up 8 bases, with 16 bases separating them. The germline CDR1 and CDR2 sequences are ENHRY and SYGVKD. CDR3 DNA: TGTGCCATCAGTGACCCGACCCTCAGGGAAGGCTACACCTTC. This encodes CAISDPTLREGYTF.

CDR3 nucleotide sequence: TGTGCCAGCAGTCTCATGGGGGGGCGGGACGATCAGCCCCAGCATTTT. This codes for CASSLMGGRDDQPQHF. The genes are TRBV4-2 and TRBJ1-5, with D tentatively TRBD1 (6 bases). The CDR3 consists of 16 residues. Per the germline V gene, CDR1 is LGHNA and CDR2 is YNFKEQ. Deletions cut 6 bases from V and 5 bases from J, with 20 bases between.

This chain connects TRBV4-1 to TRBJ2-7; 7 positions match TRBD2. Germline V gene lookup returns CDR1 MGHRA and CDR2 YSYEKL. This CDR3 has 17 amino acids. The trim removed 0 bases at V and 2 bases at J, leaving 10 bases unmatched. CDR3 sequence: CASSQETLAGRTYEQYF. The CDR3 DNA is TGCGCCAGCAGCCAAGAAACGTTAGCGGGTCGTACCTACGAGCAGTACTTC.

V usage is TRBV4-3 and J usage is TRBJ2-7; no clear D gene. Deletions cut 6 bases from V and 3 bases from J, with 9 bases between. Germline CDR1 and CDR2: LGHNA and YSLEER. The CDR3 length is 12 residues. The CDR3 nucleotides are TGCGCCAGCAGACTTATAAGCTACGAGCAGTACTTC. Residues: CASRLISYEQYF.

V is TRBV4-2 and J is TRBJ2-3; D is perhaps TRBD1 (6 bases). The germline gives CDR1 LGHNA, CDR2 YNFKEQ. The length of the CDR3 is 18 residues. Trimming took off 5 bases at V and 0 bases at J, with 21 bases between the two ends. The CDR3 DNA is TGTGCCAGCAGCTCTAACCCTTCAGGGGTTCTAAGCACAGATACGCAGTATTTT. It translates to CASSSNPSGVLSTDTQYF.

The chain uses TRBV4-2 and TRBJ2-1, with TRBD2 as a possible D gene (5 bases). From germline, CDR1 is LGHNA and CDR2 YNFKEQ. Trimming removed 0 bases at V and 4 bases at J, with 13 bases between. The CDR3 covers 16 residues. This chain's CDR3 is CASSQDPVGGYNEQFF. For the CDR3, the DNA is TGTGCCAGCAGCCAAGATCCGGTAGGAGGATACAATGAGCAGTTCTTC.

V usage is TRBV5-1 and J usage is TRBJ1-1, with D possibly being TRBD1 (5 bases). The V and J ends lost 3 bases and 1 base respectively, with 10 bases between them. Per germline, CDR1 SGHRS and CDR2 YFSETQ. The CDR3 length is 14 residues. The CDR3 nucleotides read TGCGCCAGCAGCTGGGGGGGGAAGAACACTGAAGCTTTCTTT. The encoded protein is CASSWGGKNTEAFF. Full variable domain (remainder filled in from reference TRBV5-1 and TRBJ1-1): KAGVTQTPRYLIKTRGQQVTLSCSPISGHRSVSWYQQTPGQGLQFLFEYFSETQRNKGNFPGRFSGRQFSNSRSEMNVSTLELGDSALYLCASSWGGKNTEAFFGQGTRLTVV.

The chain recombines TRBV4-3 with TRBJ2-5, with TRBD2 identical over 9 bases. Per germline, CDR1 LGHNA and CDR2 YSLEER. CDR3 length: 17 residues. Trimming took 1 base from V and 2 from J; bases not matched to a gene: 8. The CDR3 here is CASSQGSGGGGQETQYF. CDR3 nucleotides: TGCGCCAGCAGCCAAGGGTCCGGCGGGGGGGGGCAAGAGACCCAGTACTTC.

This clone was detected a few times. The rearrangement joins TRBV5-1 to TRBJ2-3; TRBD2 aligns across 16 bases. This CDR3 comprises 16 residues. Germline V gene lookup returns CDR1 SGHRS and CDR2 YFSETQ. V lost 3 bases and J lost 4; bases outside the gene matches: 2. This chain's CDR3 is CASSSGTSGGADTQYF. CDR3 sequence (DNA): TGCGCCAGCAGCTCCGGGACTAGCGGGGGGGCAGATACGCAGTATTTT. The full variable domain, completed using reference TRBV5-1 and TRBJ2-3, is KAGVTQTPRYLIKTRGQQVTLSCSPISGHRSVSWYQQTPGQGLQFLFEYFSETQRNKGNFPGRFSGRQFSNSRSEMNVSTLELGDSALYLCASSSGTSGGADTQYFGPGTRLTVL.

This chain connects TRBV7-2 to TRBJ2-3; D gene uncertain. The CDR3 sequence is 13 residues long. The ends were cut back, 1 base at V and 1 base at J, with 3 bases in the middle. The germline V gene has CDR1 SGHTA and CDR2 FQGNSA. The CDR3 nucleotides read TGTGCCAGCAGCTTAGTCGGCACAGATACGCAGTATTTT. Amino acids: CASSLVGTDTQYF.